The text below deals with one T cell receptor beta chain. The same CDR3 also results from other DNA sequences found in this sample. Here immunoSEQ multiplex PCR was the method, and the copy in TCRdb shows in-frame clones only, minus some. The table records about 440,000 clones, less than 95% of them present only once. The CDR3 has 12 amino acids. V was cut by 3 bases and J by 7 bases, with 6 bases left in between. CDR1 and CDR2 (germline): MDHEN, SYDVKM. These data are taken from a study of Ad26.COV2.S vaccination and SARS-CoV-2 variants. Study-wide background: Once or twice, 56 days apart, Ad26.COV2.S was delivered intramuscularly.

Noted treatment: some 20 received Ad26.COV2.S at low or high dose, single or two shots; 5 received placebo; per-sample allocation not given. All samples were drawn on day 63, counting from the first vaccine or placebo injection. The chain recombines TRBV28 with TRBJ1-4; no definite D call. Sequenced material: peripheral blood, taken in a trial of Ad26.COV2.S vaccine versus placebo. The source is a person aged 18-60 years who received the Ad26.COV2.S COVID-19 vaccine or a placebo. CDR3 bases: TGTGCCAGCAGTTTCGGTAGTGAAAAACTGTTTTTT. Translated, it gives CASSFGSEKLFF.